Below, 18 T cell receptor beta chains from the same sample are listed, as sequenced in a study of blood T cell repertoires in COVID-19. This table comes from immunoSEQ multiplex PCR, and its TCRdb copy is limited to in-frame clones, with some not included. Counted here are around 370,000 clones, almost 90% occurring once; the ten biggest clones make up 6% to 8.5%. The sequenced material came from peripheral blood. The receptors were sampled from a woman in her seventies with COVID-19, enrolled during active disease.

This clone was observed a single time. This chain links TRBV18 with TRBJ2-7; 8 bases align to TRBD1. This CDR3 is 14 amino acids long. Trimming cost V 0 bases and J 4 bases; bases outside gene matches: 2. The germline CDR1 and CDR2 sequences are KGHSH and LQKENI. CDR3 loop: CASSPPDRGYEQYF. The CDR3 coding sequence is TGTGCCAGCTCACCACCCGACAGGGGTTACGAGCAGTACTTC.

This chain links TRBV7-2 with TRBJ1-1; unclear D gene. Germline CDR1 and CDR2: SGHTA and FQGNSA. This CDR3 is built from 15 residues. V was trimmed by 1 base and J by 5 bases, leaving 14 bases between them. DNA for the CDR3: TGTGCCAGCAGCTTAGGATCCGGTCTTCGGACTGAAGCTTTCTTT. Amino acids: CASSLGSGLRTEAFF.

This chain links TRBV30 with TRBJ2-1; TRBD2 agrees at 12 bases. Trimming removed 3 bases from V and 4 bases from J; junction bases left unmatched: 7. CDR3 length equals 16 residues. The germline V gene has CDR1 GTSNPN and CDR2 SVGIG (reference sequence). The CDR3 DNA is TGTGCCTGGAGCCGAACGACTAGCGGGGGTTACAATGAGCAGTTCTTC. Amino acid sequence: CAWSRTTSGGYNEQFF.

The rearrangement uses TRBV9 and TRBJ2-7; 8 nucleotides line up with TRBD1. The germline V gene has CDR1 SGDLS and CDR2 YYNGEE. The CDR3 is 14 amino acids. Losses at the gene ends were 3 bases for V and 2 bases for J; bases not matched to a gene: 4. DNA for the CDR3: TGTGCCAGCAGCGGGGGACAGGAGGCCTACGAGCAGTACTTC. This gives the protein CASSGGQEAYEQYF.

The chain recombines TRBV9 with TRBJ1-4; 8 nucleotides line up with TRBD1. Losses at the gene ends were 3 bases for V and 8 bases for J; bases not matched to a gene: 9. This CDR3 comprises 15 residues. Germline CDR1 and CDR2: SGDLS and YYNGEE. The CDR3 here is CASSDSGQGREKLFF. The CDR3 bases are TGTGCCAGCAGCGACAGCGGACAGGGCCGAGAAAAACTGTTTTTT.

The chain carries TRBV4-3 and TRBJ2-1, with 10 bases lining up with TRBD2. CDR1 is LGHNA, CDR2 YSLEER, per germline. CDR3 length equals 16 residues. The V segment lost 0 bases and the J segment 5 bases; nucleotides outside the gene matches: 4. The CDR3 here is CASSQEETSGDNEQFF. The CDR3 DNA follows: TGCGCCAGCAGCCAAGAGGAAACTAGCGGGGACAATGAGCAGTTCTTC.

V usage is TRBV28 and J usage is TRBJ1-6, with TRBD1 matching over 8 bases. V gave up 2 bases and J gave up 5 bases; unmatched junction bases: 2. Per the germline V gene, CDR1 is MDHEN and CDR2 is SYDVKM. The CDR3 is made up of 15 amino acids. In nucleotides, the CDR3 is TGTGCCAGCAGTTTAGGACAGGGTAATAATTCACCCCTCCACTTT. This sequence encodes CASSLGQGNNSPLHF.

V and J are TRBV13 and TRBJ1-1; the D is unclear. V lost 3 bases, J lost 4 bases, and 15 bases lay in between. Germline loops: CDR1 PRHDT, CDR2 FYEKMQ (reference sequence). The CDR3 contains 15 residues. CDR3 amino acids: CASSFYSLSTTEAFF. The CDR3 DNA sequence: TGTGCCAGCAGCTTTTACAGTTTAAGCACCACTGAAGCTTTCTTT.

The V call is TRBV2, the J call TRBJ1-2; D not certain. The CDR3 totals 13 residues. CDR1 SNHLY and CDR2 FYNNEI come from the germline V gene. Deletions cut 9 bases from V and 1 base from J, with 12 bases between. CDR3 residues: CARKLPLNYGYTF. The DNA of the CDR3 is TGTGCCAGGAAGCTTCCTCTTAACTATGGCTACACCTTC.

The chain uses TRBV5-1 and TRBJ1-2; possibly TRBD1 for D (6 bases). CDR3 size: 14 residues. The germline V gene encodes CDR1 SGHRS and CDR2 YFSETQ. Deletions cut 3 bases from V and 4 bases from J, with 13 bases between. CDR3 DNA sequence: TGCGCCAGCAGCTCGTCGGACAGTTTCTATGGCTACACCTTC. Translated: CASSSSDSFYGYTF.

The rearrangement uses TRBV7-2 and TRBJ2-3; D may be TRBD2 (6 bases). The CDR3 has 15 residues. The V and J ends lost 5 bases and 1 base respectively, with 13 bases between them. The germline CDR1 and CDR2 sequences are SGHTA and FQGNSA. The CDR3 region has the DNA TGTGCCAGCAGCCCCGGGACTGCCCGCACAGATACGCAGTATTTT. As protein: CASSPGTARTDTQYF.

A single count supports this clone. The rearrangement joins TRBV7-9 to TRBJ2-7; maybe TRBD1 (5 bases). Germline-derived CDR1 and CDR2 are SEHNR and FQNEAQ (reference sequence). V shed 3 bases and J shed 4 bases, with 7 bases lying between them. CDR3 length: 12 residues. The CDR3 region is CASSFDSYEQYF. DNA for the CDR3: TGTGCCAGCAGCTTTGACAGTTACGAGCAGTACTTC. The full variable domain, with the rest looked up from reference TRBV7-9 and TRBJ2-7, is DTGVSQNPRHKITKRGQNVTFRCDPISEHNRLYWYRQTLGQGPEFLTYFQNEAQLEKSRLLSDRFSAERPKGSFSTLEIQRTEQGDSAMYLCASSFDSYEQYFGPGTRLTVT.

The V gene is TRBV5-4, the J gene TRBJ1-5; no definite D call. The CDR3 contains 14 residues. Germline V gives CDR1 SGHNT, CDR2 YYREEE (reference sequence). The ends were cut back, 2 bases at V and 1 base at J, with 7 bases in the middle. Written as DNA, the CDR3 is TGTGCCAGCAGCTTCGGAGGGAGCAATCAGCCCCAGCATTTT. It is translated as CASSFGGSNQPQHF. Based on the CDR3 plus reference TRBV5-4 and TRBJ1-5, the full variable domain is ETGVTQSPTHLIKTRGQQVTLRCSSQSGHNTVSWYQQALGQGPQFIFQYYREEENGRGNFPPRFSGLQFPNYSSELNVNALELDDSALYLCASSFGGSNQPQHFGDGTRLSIL.

The chain is built from TRBV5-1 and TRBJ2-5, with D tentatively TRBD2 (5 bases). The CDR3 sequence is 14 residues long. V shed 4 bases and J shed 3 bases, with 13 bases lying between them. Germline V gene lookup returns CDR1 SGHRS and CDR2 YFSETQ. CDR3 coding DNA: TGCGCCAGCAGCACGAGTCACGGGGAAGAGACCCAGTACTTC. Amino acids: CASSTSHGEETQYF.

The V gene is TRBV7-3, the J gene TRBJ2-1, with 11 bases that match TRBD2. Looked up from germline, CDR1 is SGHTA and CDR2 is FQGTGA. Trimming at V came to 5 bases and at J to 9 bases, leaving 6 bases not matched to a gene. The CDR3 sequence is 14 residues long. The CDR3: CASSAPLAGGEQFF. The CDR3 nucleotides read TGTGCCAGCAGCGCCCCCCTAGCGGGGGGTGAGCAGTTCTTC.

Details on this clone: The sample contains more than one DNA sequence encoding this CDR3. DNA of the CDR3: TGTGCCAGCTCACCCAGACAGGGGGAAGGCTACACCTTC. This sequence encodes CASSPRQGEGYTF. The chain carries TRBV18 and TRBJ1-2; 9 bases agree with TRBD1. This CDR3 is built from 13 residues. Germline V gives CDR1 KGHSH, CDR2 LQKENI. J gave up 8 bases and V 3 bases, and 4 bases lay outside the gene matches.

The J gene is TRBJ2-3, the V gene TRBV9; 8 bases line up with TRBD2. The length of the CDR3 is 15 residues. Germline values: CDR1 SGDLS, CDR2 YYNGEE. V was clipped by 4 bases and J by 2 bases; unmatched bases: 6. CDR3 amino acids: CASSTSGGTTDTQYF. The CDR3 DNA reads as TGTGCCAGCAGCACGAGCGGGGGAACCACAGATACGCAGTATTTT. Combining the CDR3 with reference TRBV9 and TRBJ2-3 gives the whole variable domain DSGVTQTPKHLITATGQRVTLRCSPRSGDLSVYWYQQSLDQGLQFLIQYYNGEERAKGNILERFSAQQFPDLHSELNLSSLELGDSALYFCASSTSGGTTDTQYFGPGTRLTVL.

This chain uses TRBV3-1 (or the pseudogene TRBV3-2) with TRBJ1-2; 7 bases align to TRBD1. The CDR3 totals 13 residues. Germline V CDR1 and CDR2: LGHDT, YNNKEL (reference sequence). V trimming: 4 bases; J trimming: 8 bases; junction bases outside the gene matches: 7. CDR3 nucleotides: TGTGCCAGCAGCCTCACAGGGGCTTCGGGCTACACCTTC. Translated: CASSLTGASGYTF.